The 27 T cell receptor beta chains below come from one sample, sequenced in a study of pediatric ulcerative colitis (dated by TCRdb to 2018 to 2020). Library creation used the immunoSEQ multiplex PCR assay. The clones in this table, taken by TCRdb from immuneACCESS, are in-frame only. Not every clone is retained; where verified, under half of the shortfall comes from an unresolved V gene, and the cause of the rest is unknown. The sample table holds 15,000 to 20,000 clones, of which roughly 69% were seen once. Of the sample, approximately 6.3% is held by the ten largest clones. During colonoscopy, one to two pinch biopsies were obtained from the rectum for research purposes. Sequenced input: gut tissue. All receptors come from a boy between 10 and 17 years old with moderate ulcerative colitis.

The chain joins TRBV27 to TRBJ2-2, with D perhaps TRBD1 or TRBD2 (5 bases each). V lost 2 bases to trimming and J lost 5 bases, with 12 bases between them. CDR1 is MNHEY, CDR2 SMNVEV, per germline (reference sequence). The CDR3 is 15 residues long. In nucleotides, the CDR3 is TGTGCCAGCAGTTTAATGGGGGTCGGTACCGGGGAGCTGTTTTTT. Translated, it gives CASSLMGVGTGELFF.

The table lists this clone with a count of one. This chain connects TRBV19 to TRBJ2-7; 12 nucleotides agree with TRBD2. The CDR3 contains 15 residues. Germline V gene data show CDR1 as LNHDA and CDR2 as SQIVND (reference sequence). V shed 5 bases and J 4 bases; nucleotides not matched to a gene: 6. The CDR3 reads CASSLTSGGVYEQYF. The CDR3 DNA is TGTGCCAGTAGTCTGACTAGCGGGGGTGTATACGAGCAGTACTTC.

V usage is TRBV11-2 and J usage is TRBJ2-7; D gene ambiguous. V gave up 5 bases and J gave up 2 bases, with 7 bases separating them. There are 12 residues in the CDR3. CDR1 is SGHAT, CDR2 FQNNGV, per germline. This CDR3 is CASSLRPYEQYF. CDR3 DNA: TGTGCCAGCAGCCTCCGCCCCTACGAGCAGTACTTC.

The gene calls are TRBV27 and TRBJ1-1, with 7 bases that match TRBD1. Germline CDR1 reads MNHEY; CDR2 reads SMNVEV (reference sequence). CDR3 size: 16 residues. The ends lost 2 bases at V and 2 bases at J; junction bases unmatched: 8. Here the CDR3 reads CASSLARGWPNTEAFF. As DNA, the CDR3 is TGTGCCAGCAGTTTAGCCAGGGGGTGGCCTAACACTGAAGCTTTCTTT.

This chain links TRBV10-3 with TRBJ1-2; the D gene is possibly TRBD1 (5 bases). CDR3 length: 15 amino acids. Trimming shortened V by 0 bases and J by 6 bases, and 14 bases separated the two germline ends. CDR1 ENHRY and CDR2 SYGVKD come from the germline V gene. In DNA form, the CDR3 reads TGTGCCATCAGTGAGTCAACAGGAAAGGTAGATGGCTACACCTTC. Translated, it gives CAISESTGKVDGYTF.

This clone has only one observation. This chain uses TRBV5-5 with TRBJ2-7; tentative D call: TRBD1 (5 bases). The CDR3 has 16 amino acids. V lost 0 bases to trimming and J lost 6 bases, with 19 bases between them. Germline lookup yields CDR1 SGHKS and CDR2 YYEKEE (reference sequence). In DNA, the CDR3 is TGTGCCAGCAGCTTGGGAAGGGGCATTTGGAGTGTCGAGCAGTACTTC. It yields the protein CASSLGRGIWSVEQYF.

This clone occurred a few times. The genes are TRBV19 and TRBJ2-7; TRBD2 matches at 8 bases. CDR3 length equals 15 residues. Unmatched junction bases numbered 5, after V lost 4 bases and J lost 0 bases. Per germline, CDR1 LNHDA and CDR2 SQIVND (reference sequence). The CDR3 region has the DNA TGTGCCAGTAGTACGGGACTAGGTGACTCCTACGAGCAGTACTTC. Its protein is CASSTGLGDSYEQYF. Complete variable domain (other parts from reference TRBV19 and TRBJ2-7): DGGITQSPKYLFRKEGQNVTLSCEQNLNHDAMYWYRQDPGQGLRLIYYSQIVNDFQKGDIAEGYSVSREKKESFPLTVTSAQKNPTAFYLCASSTGLGDSYEQYFGPGTRLTVT.

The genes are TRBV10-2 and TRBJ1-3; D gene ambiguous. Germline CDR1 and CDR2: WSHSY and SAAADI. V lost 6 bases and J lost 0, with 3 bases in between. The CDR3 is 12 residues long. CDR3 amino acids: CASRDSGNTIYF. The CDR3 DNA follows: TGCGCCAGCAGGGACTCTGGAAACACCATATATTTT.

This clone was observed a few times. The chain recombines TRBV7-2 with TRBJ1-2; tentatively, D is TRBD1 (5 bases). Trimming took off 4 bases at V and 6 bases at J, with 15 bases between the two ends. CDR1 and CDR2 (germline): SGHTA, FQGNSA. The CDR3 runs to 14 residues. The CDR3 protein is CASSSGVRGNGYTF. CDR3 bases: TGTGCCAGCAGCTCGGGGGTACGGGGCAATGGCTACACCTTC.

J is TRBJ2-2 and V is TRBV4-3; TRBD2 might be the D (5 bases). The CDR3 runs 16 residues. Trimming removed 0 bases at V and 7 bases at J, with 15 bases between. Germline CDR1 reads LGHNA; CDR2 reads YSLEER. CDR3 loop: CASSQERVGFGGELFF. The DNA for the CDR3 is TGCGCCAGCAGCCAAGAGCGGGTTGGGTTCGGCGGGGAGCTGTTTTTT.

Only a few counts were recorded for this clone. The CDR3 coding sequence is TGTGCCAGCACCAAAAGGGTAGACGAGCAGTACTTC. Amino acid sequence: CASTKRVDEQYF. The rearrangement links TRBV7-4 to TRBJ2-7; D unclear. The CDR3 extends over 12 amino acids. Trimming pared 7 bases from V and 5 bases from J, leaving 12 bases between. Per germline, CDR1 SGHVT and CDR2 SQSDAQ.

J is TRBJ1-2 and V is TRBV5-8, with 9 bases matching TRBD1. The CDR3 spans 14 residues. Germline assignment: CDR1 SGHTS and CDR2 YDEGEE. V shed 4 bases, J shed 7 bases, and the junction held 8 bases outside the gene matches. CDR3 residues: CASSHGTGSRGYTF. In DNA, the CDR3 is TGTGCCAGCAGCCACGGGACAGGGAGCCGTGGCTACACCTTC.

The CDR3 bases are TGTGCCACAAAACTCGGACAGGGTAACTATGGCTACACCTTC. Its translation is CATKLGQGNYGYTF. This rearrangement joins TRBV19 to TRBJ1-2; TRBD1 agrees at 8 bases. The length of the CDR3 is 14 residues. V lost 10 bases, J lost 1 base, and 8 bases stayed unmatched. Germline CDR1 LNHDA, CDR2 SQIVND (reference sequence).

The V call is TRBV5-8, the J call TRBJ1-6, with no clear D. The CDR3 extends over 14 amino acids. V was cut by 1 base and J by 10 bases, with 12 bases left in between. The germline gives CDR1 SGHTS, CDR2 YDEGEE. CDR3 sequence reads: CASSLWASWSPLHF. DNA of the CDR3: TGTGCCAGCAGCTTGTGGGCCTCTTGGTCACCCCTCCACTTT.

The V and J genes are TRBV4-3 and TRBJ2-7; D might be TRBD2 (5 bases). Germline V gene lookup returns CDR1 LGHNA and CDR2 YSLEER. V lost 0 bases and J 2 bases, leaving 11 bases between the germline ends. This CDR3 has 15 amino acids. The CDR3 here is CASSQDPGFTYEQYF. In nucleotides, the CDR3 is TGCGCCAGCAGCCAAGATCCGGGATTTACCTACGAGCAGTACTTC.

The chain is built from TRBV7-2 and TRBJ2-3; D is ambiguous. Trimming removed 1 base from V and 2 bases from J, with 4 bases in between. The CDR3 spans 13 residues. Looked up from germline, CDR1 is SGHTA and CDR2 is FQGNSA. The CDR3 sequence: CASSLVFTDTQYF. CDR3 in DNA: TGTGCCAGCAGCTTAGTCTTCACAGATACGCAGTATTTT. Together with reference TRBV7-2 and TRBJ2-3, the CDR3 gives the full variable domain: GAGVSQSPSNKVTEKGKDVELRCDPISGHTALYWYRQSLGQGLEFLIYFQGNSAPDKSGLPSDRFSAERTGGSVSTLTIQRTQQEDSAVYLCASSLVFTDTQYFGPGTRLTVL.

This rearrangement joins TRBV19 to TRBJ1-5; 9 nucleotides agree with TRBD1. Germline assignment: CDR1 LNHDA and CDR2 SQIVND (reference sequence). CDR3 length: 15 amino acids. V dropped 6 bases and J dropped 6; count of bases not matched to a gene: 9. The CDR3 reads CASSGGQGEGQPQHF. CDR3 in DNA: TGTGCCAGTAGCGGGGGACAGGGCGAAGGTCAGCCCCAGCATTTT.

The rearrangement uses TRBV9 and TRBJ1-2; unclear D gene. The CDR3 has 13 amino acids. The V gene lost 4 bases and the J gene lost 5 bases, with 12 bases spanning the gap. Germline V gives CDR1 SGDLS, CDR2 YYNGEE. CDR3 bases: TGTGCCAGCAGCCAAGACCCAGAATATGGCTACACCTTC. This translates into CASSQDPEYGYTF.

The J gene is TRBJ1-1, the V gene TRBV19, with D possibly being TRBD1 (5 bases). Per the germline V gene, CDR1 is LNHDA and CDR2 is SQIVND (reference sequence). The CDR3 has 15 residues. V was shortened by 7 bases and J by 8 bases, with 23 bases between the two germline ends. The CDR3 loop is CASTPYRGPGSEAFF. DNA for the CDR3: TGTGCCAGTACCCCATACCGGGGCCCCGGGAGCGAAGCTTTCTTT.

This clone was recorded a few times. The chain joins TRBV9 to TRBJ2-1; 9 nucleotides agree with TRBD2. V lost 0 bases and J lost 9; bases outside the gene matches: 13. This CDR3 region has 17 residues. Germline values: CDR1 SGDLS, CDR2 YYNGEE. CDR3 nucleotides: TGTGCCAGCAGCGTAGAGGGTGGCGGGGGGGCCTCGGTTGAGCAGTTCTTC. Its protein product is CASSVEGGGGASVEQFF. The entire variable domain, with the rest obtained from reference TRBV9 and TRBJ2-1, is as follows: DSGVTQTPKHLITATGQRVTLRCSPRSGDLSVYWYQQSLDQGLQFLIQYYNGEERAKGNILERFSAQQFPDLHSELNLSSLELGDSALYFCASSVEGGGGASVEQFFGPGTRLTVL.

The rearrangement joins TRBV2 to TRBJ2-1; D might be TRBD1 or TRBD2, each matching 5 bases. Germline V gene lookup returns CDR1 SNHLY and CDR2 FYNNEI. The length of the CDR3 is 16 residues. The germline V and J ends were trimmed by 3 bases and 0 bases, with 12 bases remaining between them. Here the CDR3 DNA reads TGTGCCAGCAGTGAGTGGGGGATTGGCTCCTACAATGAGCAGTTCTTC. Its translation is CASSEWGIGSYNEQFF.

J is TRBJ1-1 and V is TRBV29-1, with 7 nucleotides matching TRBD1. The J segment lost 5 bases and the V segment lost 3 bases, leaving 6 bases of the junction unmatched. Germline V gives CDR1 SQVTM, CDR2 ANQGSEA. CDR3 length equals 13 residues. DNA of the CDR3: TGCAGCGTTGATAACGACAGGGTAACTGAAGCTTTCTTT. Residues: CSVDNDRVTEAFF.

CDR3 nucleotide sequence: TGCGCCAGCAGCTTGCTTCCATCCGATACGCAGTATTTT. It translates to CASSLLPSDTQYF. The V and J genes are TRBV5-1 and TRBJ2-3, with D uncertain. In germline, CDR1 is SGHRS, CDR2 YFSETQ. V lost 1 base, J lost 6 bases, and 9 bases lay in between. CDR3 size: 13 residues.

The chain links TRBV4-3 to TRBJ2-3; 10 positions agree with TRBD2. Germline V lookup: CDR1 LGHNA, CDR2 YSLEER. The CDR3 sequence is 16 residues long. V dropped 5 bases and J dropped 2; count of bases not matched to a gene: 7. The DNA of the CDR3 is TGCGCCAGCAGCGAAAGCAGCGGGAGGGCCACAGATACGCAGTATTTT. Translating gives CASSESSGRATDTQYF.

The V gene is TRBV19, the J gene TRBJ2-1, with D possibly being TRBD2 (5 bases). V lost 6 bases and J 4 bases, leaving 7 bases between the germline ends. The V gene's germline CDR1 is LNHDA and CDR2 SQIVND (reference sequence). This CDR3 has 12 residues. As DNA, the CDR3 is TGTGCCAGTAGCGGGGTTTACAATGAGCAGTTCTTC. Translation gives CASSGVYNEQFF.

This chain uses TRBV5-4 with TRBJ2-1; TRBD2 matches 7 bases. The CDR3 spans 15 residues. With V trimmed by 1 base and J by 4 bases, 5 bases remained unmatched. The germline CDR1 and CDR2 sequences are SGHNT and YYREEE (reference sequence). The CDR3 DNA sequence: TGTGCCAGCAGCTTGTCTCTAGCGGTTTACAATGAGCAGTTCTTC. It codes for CASSLSLAVYNEQFF.

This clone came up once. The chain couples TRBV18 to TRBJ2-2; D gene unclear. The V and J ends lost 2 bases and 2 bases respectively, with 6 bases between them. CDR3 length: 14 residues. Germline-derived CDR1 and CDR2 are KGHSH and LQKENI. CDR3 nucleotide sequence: TGTGCCAGCTCACCAAGACACAACACCGGGGAGCTGTTTTTT. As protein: CASSPRHNTGELFF.